Listed here are 27 T cell receptor beta chains from one sample, sequenced in a study of T cell repertoires in cytomegalovirus infection. TCRdb reanalysed the reads using MiXCR and keeps one entry per CDR3 protein. The sample has over 100,000 distinct CDR3 sequences, 15% to 20% seen once. Sequenced sample: PBMCs. The receptors originated from a human donor in good health (CMV status not recorded). Some clones in this sample may be carry-over from other donors' samples.

This clonotype was detected only a few times. V usage is TRBV7-3 and J usage is TRBJ1-1; the D is unclear. This CDR3 region has 13 residues. Trimming removed 1 base at V and 5 bases at J, with 8 bases between. Germline V gene sequence: CDR1 SGHTA, CDR2 FQGTGA. In nucleotides, the CDR3 is TGTGCCAGCAGCTTAAGGGTCGGGACTGAAGCTTTCTTT. Translating gives CASSLRVGTEAFF.

This chain uses TRBV4-2 with TRBJ2-7; 12 nucleotides agree with TRBD2. Germline trimming cut 0 bases from V and 1 base from J; bases unmatched to any gene: 16. The CDR3 spans 21 residues. Germline CDR1 LGHNA, CDR2 YNFKEQ. The CDR3 here is CASSQENVLAGGTGGSYEQYF. The DNA for the CDR3 is TGTGCCAGCAGCCAAGAAAACGTACTAGCGGGGGGCACGGGGGGTTCCTACGAGCAGTACTTC.

This clonotype was found a few times. The DNA of the CDR3 is TGTGCCAGCAGTTTAACGGCGCCGAACACTGAAGCTTTCTTT. Translated, it gives CASSLTAPNTEAFF. The V and J genes are TRBV28 and TRBJ1-1; D remains unclear. The germline CDR1 and CDR2 sequences are MDHEN and SYDVKM. CDR3 length: 14 amino acids. V gave up 2 bases and J gave up 1 base, with 8 bases separating them.

This chain joins TRBV9 and TRBJ1-1; D is ambiguous. The CDR3 extends over 15 amino acids. Looked up from germline, CDR1 is SGDLS and CDR2 is YYNGEE. Deletions cut 0 bases from V and 4 bases from J, with 13 bases between. For the CDR3, the DNA is TGTGCCAGCAGCGTAGTCGTCGCAGGTGGCACTGAAGCTTTCTTT. Translation: CASSVVVAGGTEAFF.

This clonotype was recorded many times. This chain uses TRBV7-2 with TRBJ2-1; 7 bases line up with TRBD2. Trimming took 5 bases from V and 0 from J; bases not matched to a gene: 4. The CDR3 has 15 amino acids. CDR1 SGHTA and CDR2 FQGNSA come from the germline V gene. CDR3 nucleotides: TGTGCCAGCAGCACGGGAGGTCTCTCCTACAATGAGCAGTTCTTC. This translates into CASSTGGLSYNEQFF. Filled out from reference TRBV7-2 and TRBJ2-1, the complete variable domain reads GAGVSQSPSNKVTEKGKDVELRCDPISGHTALYWYRQSLGQGLEFLIYFQGNSAPDKSGLPSDRFSAERTGGSVSTLTIQRTQQEDSAVYLCASSTGGLSYNEQFFGPGTRLTVL.

At least ten counts were recorded for this clonotype. This chain links TRBV12-3 or TRBV12-4 with TRBJ2-3; D call uncertain. The CDR3 totals 11 residues. Trimming took off 5 bases at V and 9 bases at J, with 9 bases between the two ends. CDR3 in amino acids: CASSGTKTQYF. CDR3 bases: TGTGCCAGCAGTGGTACCAAGACGCAGTATTTT.

This clonotype was counted many times. The chain has TRBV7-2 and TRBJ1-2, with 7 bases matching TRBD1. With 2 bases clipped from V and 7 bases from J, the junction kept 1 base outside the gene matches. The CDR3 extends over 12 amino acids. Per germline, CDR1 SGHTA and CDR2 FQGNSA. In DNA form, the CDR3 reads TGTGCCAGCAGCTTAAGACAGGGTGGCTACACCTTC. Translating it yields CASSLRQGGYTF. Together with reference TRBV7-2 and TRBJ1-2, the CDR3 gives the full variable domain: GAGVSQSPSNKVTEKGKDVELRCDPISGHTALYWYRQSLGQGLEFLIYFQGNSAPDKSGLPSDRFSAERTGGSVSTLTIQRTQQEDSAVYLCASSLRQGGYTFGSGTRLTVV.

The J gene is TRBJ2-3, the V gene TRBV20-1, with 11 bases fitting TRBD1. Germline lookup yields CDR1 DFQATT and CDR2 SNEGSKA (reference sequence). V was clipped by 6 bases and J by 9 bases; unmatched bases: 17. The CDR3 runs to 16 residues. The CDR3 coding sequence is TGCAGTGCACCCCTGCAGGGACAGGGGGTTGTTGAAACGCAGTATTTT. As protein: CSAPLQGQGVVETQYF.

About this clonotype: A read error may be the cause here, since a much bigger clone is one base away. The gene calls are TRBV7-2 and TRBJ1-2; 7 positions agree with TRBD1. V trimming: 5 bases; J trimming: 8 bases; junction bases outside the gene matches: 11. This CDR3 has 14 residues. Per the germline V gene, CDR1 is SGHTA and CDR2 is FQGNSA. This CDR3 reads CASSTSTGSGGYTF. The CDR3 DNA sequence: TGTGCCAGCAGCACCTCGACAGGGAGTGGGGGCTACACCTTC.

This clonotype has a handful of counts. The chain joins TRBV7-9 to TRBJ1-6; 10 bases fit TRBD1. The CDR3 is 16 residues long. Germline V gene data show CDR1 as SEHNR and CDR2 as FQNEAQ (reference sequence). The ends lost 7 bases at V and 10 bases at J; junction bases unmatched: 13. The CDR3 DNA sequence: TGTGCCAGCAATCGTTGGTCCGGACAGGGGGGATCACCCCTCCACTTT. Its translation: CASNRWSGQGGSPLHF.

This clonotype was counted between two and nine times. The J gene is TRBJ1-1, the V gene TRBV7-9; D is unresolved. This CDR3 has 15 amino acids. Germline V gene sequence: CDR1 SEHNR, CDR2 FQNEAQ (reference sequence). V shed 4 bases and J shed 4 bases, with 16 bases lying between them. CDR3 protein: CASSSDGGRATEAFF. The CDR3 DNA reads TGTGCCAGCAGCTCGGATGGAGGGCGGGCCACTGAAGCTTTCTTT.

This clonotype was seen a handful of times. V and J are TRBV7-6 and TRBJ2-1, with TRBD2 matching over 10 bases. J gave up 1 base and V 6 bases, and 12 bases lay outside the gene matches. There are 18 residues in the CDR3. CDR1 SGHVS and CDR2 FNYEAQ come from the germline V gene. The CDR3 DNA reads as TGTGCCAGCAGTCCAAGCGGGGGGGCCAGGATTTCCTACAATGAGCAGTTCTTC. Protein sequence: CASSPSGGARISYNEQFF. Drawing the rest from reference TRBV7-6 and TRBJ2-1, the complete variable domain is GAGVSQSPRYKVTKRGQDVALRCDPISGHVSLYWYRQALGQGPEFLTYFNYEAQQDKSGLPNDRFSAERPEGSISTLTIQRTEQRDSAMYRCASSPSGGARISYNEQFFGPGTRLTVL.

In this sample, this clonotype turned up a few times. This chain uses TRBV20-1 with TRBJ1-6; 7 bases fit TRBD1. J lost 10 bases, V lost 0 bases, and 9 bases had no gene match. Germline V lookup: CDR1 DFQATT, CDR2 SNEGSKA (reference sequence). The CDR3 is 15 amino acids. CDR3 residues: CSARDIDREESPLHF. CDR3 coding DNA: TGCAGTGCTAGAGATATCGACAGGGAGGAATCACCCCTCCACTTT.

This rearrangement joins TRBV2 to TRBJ2-2; weak D call: TRBD2 (5 bases). Trimming stripped 3 bases from V and 5 bases from J, with 10 bases between. Germline CDR1 and CDR2: SNHLY and FYNNEI. The CDR3 contains 14 residues. The CDR3 spells CASSEDSQTGELFF. CDR3 DNA sequence: TGTGCCAGCAGTGAGGACTCCCAGACCGGGGAGCTGTTTTTT.

The CDR3 DNA reads as TGTGCCAGCAGGACCGGGAGCGAGGTTACCGGGGAGCTGTTTTTT. This translates into CASRTGSEVTGELFF. The gene calls are TRBV2 and TRBJ2-2; D possibly corresponds to TRBD2 (6 bases). Trimming took off 6 bases at V and 5 bases at J, with 16 bases between the two ends. CDR1 is SNHLY and CDR2 is FYNNEI in the germline V gene. The CDR3 totals 15 residues.

The gene calls are TRBV5-5 and TRBJ2-7, with D possibly TRBD1 on 5 matching bases. The CDR3 consists of 13 residues. The germline V gene has CDR1 SGHKS and CDR2 YYEKEE (reference sequence). Trimming took 1 base from V and 3 from J, leaving 8 bases between them. CDR3 in amino acids: CASSLNRNYEQYF. CDR3 coding DNA: TGTGCCAGCAGCTTGAACAGGAACTACGAGCAGTACTTC.

This clonotype was counted many times. The chain uses TRBV7-9 and TRBJ2-7, with a weak D call TRBD2 (5 bases). There are 15 residues in the CDR3. V shed 1 base and J shed 5 bases, with 15 bases lying between them. CDR1 and CDR2 from the germline V gene are SEHNR and FQNEAQ (reference sequence). DNA for the CDR3: TGTGCCAGCAGCTTAGGGTCCGGGGTTGCGAACGAGCAGTACTTC. Translated, it gives CASSLGSGVANEQYF.

This clonotype was counted only a few times. The J gene is TRBJ2-2, the V gene TRBV7-3, with TRBD2 identical over 7 bases. The CDR3 extends over 15 amino acids. Germline assignment: CDR1 SGHTA and CDR2 FQGTGA. V shed 6 bases, J shed 7 bases, and the junction held 11 bases outside the gene matches. CDR3 nucleotide sequence: TGTGCCAGCAGTTCCGGACTAGACGGGGACGGGGAGCTGTTTTTT. This gives the protein CASSSGLDGDGELFF.

The CDR3 region has the DNA TGTGCCAGCAGACCTACAGGGTACGATGAGCAGTTCTTC. Translation: CASRPTGYDEQFF. The V call is TRBV6-2 or TRBV6-3, the J call TRBJ2-1; possible D gene TRBD1, 6 bases. Germline V CDR1 and CDR2: MNHEY, SVGEGT. CDR3 length: 13 amino acids. Deletions cut 6 bases from V and 8 bases from J, with 14 bases between.

This clonotype was seen at least ten times. The chain links TRBV28 to TRBJ2-1, with 9 positions matching TRBD2. Germline CDR1 MDHEN, CDR2 SYDVKM. The J segment lost 9 bases and the V segment lost 2 bases, leaving 8 bases of the junction unmatched. This CDR3 has 15 amino acids. CDR3 loop: CASSLHTSGQGEQFF. The CDR3 DNA is TGTGCCAGCAGTTTACACACTAGCGGGCAGGGTGAGCAGTTCTTC.

Judged by abundance, this clonotype is medium-sized. For the CDR3, the DNA is TGTGCCAGCAGCGCAACCGGGAGCGCCATCATGAACACTGAAGCTTTCTTT. It yields the protein CASSATGSAIMNTEAFF. J is TRBJ1-1 and V is TRBV7-8; no firm D call. The germline CDR1 and CDR2 sequences are SGHVS and FQNEAQ. With 5 bases removed from V and 0 bases from J, the gap between germline ends came to 19 bases. The CDR3 extends over 17 amino acids.

Worth noting for this clonotype: A junction boundary mismatches the germline segment, possibly from a read error. V usage is TRBV18 and J usage is TRBJ1-1; 7 nucleotides align to TRBD1. CDR3 length: 13 residues. Germline V lookup: CDR1 KGHSH, CDR2 LQKENI. This chain's CDR3 is CASSPTTGSEAFF. The CDR3 region has the DNA TGTGCTAGCTCACCAACGACAGGGTCTGAAGCTTTCTTT.

This clonotype was counted ten times or more. This chain uses TRBV7-2 with TRBJ2-3; D not resolved. The CDR3 totals 12 residues. Germline-derived CDR1 and CDR2 are SGHTA and FQGNSA. V lost 2 bases and J 5 bases, leaving 5 bases between the germline ends. CDR3 amino acids: CASSLSRDTQYF. DNA for the CDR3: TGTGCCAGCAGCTTATCTAGAGATACGCAGTATTTT.

Many counts were recorded for this clonotype. The chain carries TRBV7-8 and TRBJ2-7; either TRBD1 or TRBD2 may supply D (5 bases each). V shed 5 bases and J shed 4 bases, with 24 bases lying between them. The CDR3 runs 17 residues. CDR1 and CDR2 (germline): SGHVS, FQNEAQ. The CDR3 sequence is CASSPPLRRAGGYEQYF. CDR3 nucleotides: TGTGCCAGCAGCCCGCCGCTTCGAAGAGCTGGGGGTTACGAGCAGTACTTC.

This clonotype occurred many times. V and J are TRBV7-2 and TRBJ2-5; D gene unclear. V gave up 1 base and J gave up 1 base, with 4 bases separating them. Germline V gene lookup returns CDR1 SGHTA and CDR2 FQGNSA. The CDR3 extends over 13 amino acids. The CDR3 DNA reads TGTGCCAGCAGCTTAGACAGCCAAGAGACCCAGTACTTC. Its protein is CASSLDSQETQYF.

This clonotype appeared a single time. V gene TRBV28 combines with J gene TRBJ1-3; the D is unclear. The CDR3 sequence is 14 residues long. Trimming removed 3 bases from V and 1 base from J, with 7 bases in between. Germline lookup yields CDR1 MDHEN and CDR2 SYDVKM. In nucleotides, the CDR3 is TGTGCCAGCAGTTTTCGCGAATCTGGAAACACCATATATTTT. Translated, it gives CASSFRESGNTIYF. Based on the CDR3 plus reference TRBV28 and TRBJ1-3, the full variable domain is DVKVTQSSRYLVKRTGEKVFLECVQDMDHENMFWYRQDPGLGLRLIYFSYDVKMKEKGDIPEGYSVSREKKERFSLILESASTNQTSMYLCASSFRESGNTIYFGEGSWLTVV.

This clonotype was recorded many times. The V gene is TRBV23-1, the J gene TRBJ1-1; D is unclear. TRBV23-1 is an ORF for which the function is uncertain. CDR3 length: 15 amino acids. The V and J ends lost 0 bases and 5 bases respectively, with 13 bases between them. CDR3 DNA sequence: TGCGCCAGCAGTCAATCCCTCGACATGGGGACTGAAGCTTTCTTT. Translation gives CASSQSLDMGTEAFF.